The 13 T cell receptor beta chains presented below share a single source sample, sequenced in a study of blood T cell repertoires in COVID-19 (dated by TCRdb to 2019 to 2021). The library was obtained by the immunoSEQ multiplex PCR assay. TCRdb retrieved this table from immuneACCESS and kept in-frame rearrangements only. Not all clones are present; in checked studies, unresolved V genes account for under half, and no reason is known for the remainder. A total of about 97,000 clones appear in this sample, approximately 87% of them only once. About 20% of the sample comes from the top ten. Sequencing was carried out using peripheral blood. All receptors derive from a human donor in a cohort sampled during active COVID-19.

The rearrangement uses TRBV5-1 and TRBJ1-2; TRBD1 matches at 11 bases. V was pared by 3 bases and J by 6 bases, with 1 base of the junction left unmatched. CDR1 and CDR2 (germline): SGHRS, YFSETQ. The CDR3 sequence is 13 residues long. Written as DNA, the CDR3 is TGCGCCAGCAGCTGGGGACAGGGGGATGGCTACACCTTC. Translating it yields CASSWGQGDGYTF.

The chain recombines TRBV3-1 (or the pseudogene TRBV3-2) with TRBJ1-1; TRBD1 might be the D (5 bases). The V end was cut by 8 bases, the J end by 1 base, with 23 bases between. From germline, CDR1 is LGHDT and CDR2 YNNKEL (reference sequence). The CDR3 extends over 17 amino acids. CDR3 sequence: CASQFRGWGGRNTEAFF. DNA of the CDR3: TGTGCCAGCCAATTTCGGGGGTGGGGCGGACGGAACACTGAAGCTTTCTTT.

This chain links TRBV11-1 with TRBJ2-3, with 9 bases lining up with TRBD2. In germline, CDR1 is SGHAT, CDR2 FQDESV (reference sequence). After removal of 2 bases from V and 11 bases from J, the junction contained 8 bases not matched to a gene. This CDR3 is built from 14 residues. CDR3 sequence (DNA): TGTGCCAGCAGCTTAAGCGCTAGCGGGATGGGGCAGTATTTT. Its translation is CASSLSASGMGQYF.

The CDR3 sequence is CASSLYYEQYF. In DNA form, the CDR3 reads TGTGCCAGCAGCTTGTACTACGAGCAGTACTTC. The V gene is TRBV5-4, the J gene TRBJ2-7, with D hard to call. The CDR3 contains 11 residues. Germline V gives CDR1 SGHNT, CDR2 YYREEE (reference sequence). The germline V and J ends were trimmed by 1 base and 3 bases, with 2 bases remaining between them.

The table lists this clone with a few counts. The chain uses TRBV18 and TRBJ1-5; 7 nucleotides match TRBD1. V lost 3 bases to trimming and J lost 7 bases; unmatched junction nucleotides: 9. Germline assignment: CDR1 KGHSH and CDR2 LQKENI. The CDR3 is 15 amino acids. The CDR3 DNA sequence: TGTGCCAGCTCACCGGAGAGACAGGGTTTGCAGCCCCAGCATTTT. Its translation is CASSPERQGLQPQHF.

The chain recombines TRBV5-3 with TRBJ2-7; 10 bases match TRBD1. TRBV5-3 is given ORF status, its function remaining uncertain. Trimming removed 4 bases from V and 4 bases from J; junction bases left unmatched: 5. The CDR3 sequence is 14 residues long. CDR3 region: CARSPRQGAYEQYF. In nucleotides, the CDR3 is TGTGCCAGAAGCCCTCGACAGGGGGCTTACGAGCAGTACTTC.

The chain carries TRBV5-4 and TRBJ2-5; 7 nucleotides align to TRBD1. V lost 3 bases, J lost 4 bases, and 0 bases stayed unmatched. CDR1 is SGHNT, CDR2 YYREEE, per germline (reference sequence). This CDR3 is built from 12 residues. The CDR3 sequence: CASSWDRETQYF. In nucleotides, the CDR3 is TGTGCCAGCAGCTGGGACAGAGAGACCCAGTACTTC.

The rearrangement links TRBV6-6 to TRBJ2-1, with 9 bases identical to TRBD2. The V segment lost 8 bases and the J segment 8 bases; nucleotides outside the gene matches: 16. This CDR3 is built from 16 residues. Germline CDR1 MNHNY, CDR2 SVGAGI (reference sequence). CDR3 sequence reads: CASGYAPGLAGDEQFF. In DNA, the CDR3 is TGTGCCAGCGGATACGCACCGGGACTAGCAGGGGATGAGCAGTTCTTC.

The rearrangement links TRBV7-9 to TRBJ1-2; maybe TRBD1 (5 bases). V was cut by 5 bases and J by 4 bases, with 20 bases left in between. This CDR3 has 16 residues. Germline lookup yields CDR1 SEHNR and CDR2 FQNEAQ (reference sequence). In DNA form, the CDR3 reads TGTGCCAGCAGCGCCAACACCCCGCAGGGAGGCTATGGCTACACCTTC. The encoded protein is CASSANTPQGGYGYTF.

The chain joins TRBV7-9 to TRBJ1-3; 11 bases map to TRBD1. The CDR3 is 16 amino acids. The V gene's germline CDR1 is SEHNR and CDR2 FQNEAQ (reference sequence). Unmatched junction bases numbered 6, after V lost 5 bases and J lost 3 bases. Here the CDR3 reads CASSARGQGDGNTIYF. The CDR3 DNA reads as TGTGCCAGCAGCGCCCGGGGACAGGGGGATGGAAACACCATATATTTT.

The chain combines TRBV28 with TRBJ1-6; D gene ambiguous. This CDR3 contains 15 residues. From germline, CDR1 is MDHEN and CDR2 SYDVKM. V was trimmed by 2 bases and J by 2 bases, leaving 7 bases between them. The CDR3 loop reads CASSLVRTYNSPLHF. The CDR3 region has the DNA TGTGCCAGCAGTTTAGTCAGGACCTATAATTCACCCCTCCACTTT.

Comment on this clone: The junction shows a germline mismatch at one end, possibly a read error. The CDR3 coding sequence is TGTGCAAGCAGGGGGGACATCTCCTACGAGCAGTACTTC. Its protein product is CASRGDISYEQYF. This rearrangement joins TRBV2 to TRBJ2-7, with a weak D call TRBD1 (7 bases). Per the germline V gene, CDR1 is SNHLY and CDR2 is FYNNEI. This CDR3 has 13 residues.

This clone has a single count. The chain uses TRBV3-1 (or the pseudogene TRBV3-2) and TRBJ2-3; 7 nucleotides line up with TRBD1. Germline-derived CDR1 and CDR2 are LGHDT and YNNKEL (reference sequence). The CDR3 covers 13 residues. The trim removed 6 bases at V and 4 bases at J, leaving 4 bases unmatched. The CDR3 here is CASRRQGSDTQYF. The CDR3, as DNA: TGTGCCAGCAGAAGACAGGGTTCAGATACGCAGTATTTT.